One and the same sample provided the 27 T cell receptor beta chains below, sequenced in a study of T cells in Graves' hyperthyroidism and ophthalmopathy. RNA transcripts provided the source from which TCR beta CDR3 regions were amplified. The HTBI set primed first-round TCR CDR3 RT-PCR. A single record per CDR3 protein comes from TCRdb applying MiXCR to the multiplex PCR reads. The data show about 610,000 distinct CDR3 sequences, roughly 14% seen once. Sequenced: blood. The receptors here all came from a woman aged 40 to 50 with Graves' ophthalmopathy.

This clonotype was picked up many times. The genes are TRBV12-3 or TRBV12-4 and TRBJ1-1; no clear D gene. Trimming took off 6 bases at V and 2 bases at J, with 7 bases between the two ends. The CDR3 runs 12 residues. The CDR3 spells CASSRHNTEAFF. For the CDR3, the DNA is TGTGCCAGCAGCCGCCATAACACTGAAGCTTTCTTT.

This clonotype has ten or more counts. The genes are TRBV20-1 and TRBJ2-7, with 9 positions matching TRBD2. Per germline, CDR1 DFQATT and CDR2 SNEGSKA (reference sequence). CDR3 size: 16 residues. V lost 1 base, J lost 1 base, and 8 bases stayed unmatched. This CDR3 is CSARGAGGTLSYEQYF. Written as DNA, the CDR3 is TGCAGTGCTAGAGGAGCGGGAGGTACTCTTTCCTACGAGCAGTACTTC.

A few counts support this clonotype. The CDR3 DNA sequence: TGTGCCAGCAGTTTATCGGCAGGCGGGAGGGCCCCAGTGGCCCAGTACTTC. This codes for CASSLSAGGRAPVAQYF. The V and J genes are TRBV27 and TRBJ2-5, with 9 bases fitting TRBD2. Germline assignment: CDR1 MNHEY and CDR2 SMNVEV (reference sequence). CDR3 length: 17 residues. V lost 0 bases, J lost 9 bases, and 14 bases stayed unmatched.

This clonotype was counted only a few times. The CDR3 bases are TGTGCCAGCAAAATGACAGGGGAAAAACTCTACGAGCAGTACTTC. Protein product: CASKMTGEKLYEQYF. V usage is TRBV6-1 and J usage is TRBJ2-7; TRBD1 matches at 8 bases. The V gene end was trimmed by 7 bases and the J gene end by 3 bases; junction bases not matched to a gene: 11. Germline V CDR1 and CDR2: MNHNS, SASEGT. The CDR3 extends over 15 amino acids.

Ten or more counts support this clonotype. The V gene is TRBV30, the J gene TRBJ1-1; D is undetermined. Trimming cost V 1 base and J 3 bases, with 21 bases left between them. The germline CDR1 and CDR2 sequences are GTSNPN and SVGIG (reference sequence). This CDR3 spans 17 amino acids. The CDR3 protein is CAWSATRSHPTHTEAFF. Here the CDR3 DNA reads TGTGCCTGGAGTGCTACAAGGTCCCACCCCACTCACACTGAAGCTTTCTTT.

This clonotype was counted many times. J is TRBJ1-1 and V is TRBV10-3; D gene ambiguous. Germline values: CDR1 ENHRY, CDR2 SYGVKD. The germline V and J ends were trimmed by 5 bases and 0 bases, with 13 bases remaining between them. CDR3 length: 15 amino acids. The chain's CDR3 is CAISPRGVLNTEAFF. CDR3 sequence (DNA): TGTGCCATCAGTCCTCGGGGAGTCTTGAACACTGAAGCTTTCTTT.

This chain joins TRBV11-3 and TRBJ1-1; no clear D gene. The CDR3 has 11 residues. Germline V gene lookup returns CDR1 SGHNT and CDR2 YENEEA. V dropped 7 bases and J dropped 6 bases, with 9 bases sitting between them. The DNA for the CDR3 is TGTGCCAGCACCAATGAAGCTGAAGCTTTCTTT. This sequence encodes CASTNEAEAFF. The whole variable domain, filled in from reference TRBV11-3 and TRBJ1-1, reads EAGVVQSPRYKIIEKKQPVAFWCNPISGHNTLYWYLQNLGQGPELLIRYENEEAVDDSQLPKDRFSAERLKGVDSTLKIQPAELGDSAVYLCASTNEAEAFFGQGTRLTVV.

This clonotype was counted at least ten times. The genes are TRBV30 and TRBJ1-1, with D uncertain. Trimming shortened V by 5 bases and J by 1 base, and 8 bases separated the two germline ends. The CDR3 sequence is 12 residues long. CDR1 and CDR2 (germline): GTSNPN, SVGIG (reference sequence). In DNA form, the CDR3 reads TGTGCCTGGGCCCTATCGAACACTGAAGCTTTCTTT. This codes for CAWALSNTEAFF.

This clonotype has a count of ten or more. The rearrangement uses TRBV6-5 and TRBJ2-7, with D perhaps TRBD2 (6 bases). CDR3 size: 14 residues. CDR1 is MNHEY and CDR2 is SVGAGI in the germline V gene. V was pared by 5 bases and J by 6 bases, with 17 bases between. DNA of the CDR3: TGTGCCAGCAGTCCTACCCTACTAGCCCCCGAGCAGTACTTC. It codes for CASSPTLLAPEQYF.

Ten or more counts support this clonotype. The V and J genes are TRBV2 and TRBJ1-6, with D tentatively TRBD1 (5 bases). CDR3 length equals 15 residues. Germline lookup yields CDR1 SNHLY and CDR2 FYNNEI. V lost 6 bases and J 0 bases, leaving 9 bases between the germline ends. CDR3 DNA: TGTGCCAGCAGAAAGGGGAGCTCCTATAATTCACCCCTCCACTTT. Translated: CASRKGSSYNSPLHF.

This clonotype was seen many times. The rearrangement joins TRBV10-3 to TRBJ2-7, with a weak D call TRBD2 (5 bases). The CDR3 runs to 13 residues. The V and J ends lost 4 bases and 6 bases respectively, with 13 bases between them. Germline V gene lookup returns CDR1 ENHRY and CDR2 SYGVKD. Here the CDR3 reads CAISAMDSREQYF. The DNA of the CDR3 is TGTGCCATCAGTGCAATGGACTCCCGCGAGCAGTACTTC.

The table lists this clonotype with many counts. This sequence joins TRBV2 and TRBJ2-7; D remains unclear. The V gene lost 2 bases and the J gene lost 3 bases, with 14 bases spanning the gap. Looked up from germline, CDR1 is SNHLY and CDR2 is FYNNEI. The CDR3 consists of 15 residues. In nucleotides, the CDR3 is TGTGCCAGCAGTGAATTGATTCTCTCCATCTACGAGCAGTACTTC. Translated: CASSELILSIYEQYF.

This clonotype was counted at least ten times. The J gene is TRBJ2-2, the V gene TRBV6-1; TRBD2 aligns across 7 bases. V dropped 5 bases and J dropped 0; count of bases not matched to a gene: 6. Germline V gene data show CDR1 as MNHNS and CDR2 as SASEGT. CDR3 size: 16 residues. CDR3 nucleotides: TGTGCCAGCAGTAAGGGACTACCTGCGAACACCGGGGAGCTGTTTTTT. Amino acid sequence: CASSKGLPANTGELFF.

This clonotype was picked up many times. The V gene is TRBV28, the J gene TRBJ1-2; TRBD1 might be the D (6 bases). Germline CDR1 is MDHEN and CDR2 is SYDVKM. Trimming left V 7 bases short and J 4 bases short, with 13 bases between. The CDR3 has 13 residues. CDR3 sequence (DNA): TGTGCCAGCAAACAGGGTGCCCCCTATGGCTACACCTTC. Translating gives CASKQGAPYGYTF.

At least ten counts were recorded for this clonotype. V and J are TRBV20-1 and TRBJ1-2; TRBD1 matches at 9 bases. V lost 5 bases and J lost 6; bases outside the gene matches: 10. Germline CDR1 is DFQATT and CDR2 is SNEGSKA (reference sequence). This CDR3 has 14 amino acids. The CDR3 nucleotides read TGCAGTGCTCATACCGGACAGGGGACAAATGGCTACACCTTC. Translating it yields CSAHTGQGTNGYTF.

This clonotype was counted a few times. This chain uses TRBV6-2 or TRBV6-3 with TRBJ1-5; tentative D call: TRBD1 (6 bases). The CDR3 extends over 15 amino acids. Trimming pared 4 bases from V and 3 bases from J, leaving 13 bases between. Germline lookup yields CDR1 MNHEY and CDR2 SVGEGT. The CDR3 is CASSSGGLINQPQHF. The DNA of the CDR3 is TGTGCCAGCAGTTCGGGGGGGCTTATCAATCAGCCCCAGCATTTT.

The sample holds a few counts of this clonotype. The chain uses TRBV28 and TRBJ1-2; D might be TRBD1 (5 bases). Germline V gene data show CDR1 as MDHEN and CDR2 as SYDVKM. With 4 bases removed from V and 8 bases from J, the gap between germline ends came to 17 bases. This CDR3 spans 14 amino acids. CDR3 sequence (DNA): TGTGCCAGCAGTTCCCCTGGGAGGGGTCACGGCTACACCTTC. It encodes CASSSPGRGHGYTF.

To note about this clonotype: No conserved phenylalanine or tryptophan is present at the end of the CDR3, so a read error is the likely explanation. The chain employs TRBV20-1 and TRBJ2-7; 11 nucleotides agree with TRBD2. Germline CDR1 DFQATT, CDR2 SNEGSKA (reference sequence). The J segment lost 3 bases and the V segment lost 3 bases, leaving 7 bases of the junction unmatched. This CDR3 region has 15 residues. In DNA, the CDR3 is TGCAGTGCTAGGATTAGCGGGAGGGCTCTCTACGAGCAGTACCTC. This gives the protein CSARISGRALYEQYL.

This clonotype was seen many times. V and J are TRBV19 and TRBJ1-1; possible D gene TRBD1, 6 bases. Germline V gives CDR1 LNHDA, CDR2 SQIVND (reference sequence). This CDR3 contains 14 residues. The germline V and J ends were trimmed by 5 bases and 0 bases, with 10 bases remaining between them. CDR3 region: CASSGRGLNTEAFF. Here the CDR3 DNA reads TGTGCCAGTAGTGGCAGGGGATTGAACACTGAAGCTTTCTTT.

The rearrangement links TRBV15 to TRBJ1-2, with D maybe TRBD1 (5 bases). V gave up 1 base and J gave up 6 bases, with 15 bases separating them. The CDR3 is 15 amino acids. Per germline, CDR1 LNHNV and CDR2 YYDKDF (reference sequence). CDR3 residues: CATSRAGGGRDGYTF. The CDR3 DNA is TGTGCCACCAGCAGAGCGGGAGGCGGCAGGGATGGCTACACCTTC. Supplemented by reference TRBV15 and TRBJ1-2, the full variable domain reads DAMVIQNPRYQVTQFGKPVTLSCSQTLNHNVMYWYQQKSSQAPKLLFHYYDKDFNNEADTPDNFQSRRPNTSFCFLDIRSPGLGDTAMYLCATSRAGGGRDGYTFGSGTRLTVV.

The chain uses TRBV19 and TRBJ2-7; TRBD1 or TRBD2 may be the D gene (5 bases each). CDR1 LNHDA and CDR2 SQIVND come from the germline V gene (reference sequence). Trimming removed 9 bases at V and 1 base at J, with 22 bases between. The length of the CDR3 is 16 residues. The CDR3 sequence is CASTPSGPVPSYEQYF. The CDR3 DNA reads TGTGCCAGCACGCCCTCGGGACCGGTACCTTCCTACGAGCAGTACTTC.

This clonotype was recorded at least ten times. The chain uses TRBV7-2 and TRBJ2-2; D is ambiguous. V was pared by 3 bases and J by 4 bases, with 9 bases between. Germline CDR1 is SGHTA and CDR2 is FQGNSA. This CDR3 comprises 14 residues. CDR3 sequence (DNA): TGTGCCAGCAGCTTGGAAGCGAGCACCGGGGAGCTGTTTTTT. It translates to CASSLEASTGELFF.

In its sample, this clonotype was seen many times. The chain is built from TRBV7-2 and TRBJ2-5; 7 bases fit TRBD2. The CDR3 consists of 15 residues. Germline V gene sequence: CDR1 SGHTA, CDR2 FQGNSA. Trimming removed 5 bases from V and 5 bases from J; junction bases left unmatched: 11. CDR3 bases: TGTGCCAGCAGCCTCGTGGCGGGAGAGTCGGAGACCCAGTACTTC. Translation: CASSLVAGESETQYF.

This clonotype occurred many times. CDR3 region: CASSYMGQSNTGELFF. Written as DNA, the CDR3 is TGTGCCAGCAGTTATATGGGACAGTCGAACACCGGGGAGCTGTTTTTT. The V call is TRBV12-3 or TRBV12-4, the J call TRBJ2-2; 7 nucleotides line up with TRBD1. The J segment lost 0 bases and the V segment lost 4 bases, leaving 5 bases of the junction unmatched. The CDR3 extends over 16 amino acids.

This clonotype was recorded at least ten times. V is TRBV2 and J is TRBJ2-7; 10 bases are shared with TRBD1. Germline V gene lookup returns CDR1 SNHLY and CDR2 FYNNEI. This CDR3 contains 13 residues. The V gene end was trimmed by 8 bases and the J gene end by 5 bases; junction bases not matched to a gene: 6. The CDR3 coding sequence is TGTGCCAGCGGGGGACAGGGGTGGCACGAGCAGTACTTC. Its protein is CASGGQGWHEQYF. The full variable domain, its missing parts supplied by reference TRBV2 and TRBJ2-7, is EPEVTQTPSHQVTQMGQEVILRCVPISNHLYFYWYRQILGQKVEFLVSFYNNEISEKSEIFDDQFSVERPDGSNFTLKIRSTKLEDSAMYFCASGGQGWHEQYFGPGTRLTVT.

At least ten counts were recorded for this clonotype. The chain couples TRBV27 to TRBJ2-7; the D call may be TRBD1 or TRBD2 (6 bases each). The V end was cut by 10 bases, the J end by 7 bases, with 20 bases between. Germline lookup yields CDR1 MNHEY and CDR2 SMNVEV (reference sequence). CDR3 length: 13 residues. The CDR3 DNA reads TGTGCCACCAATGGGGGGCTAGATGGTGAGCAGTACTTC. The encoded protein is CATNGGLDGEQYF.

The chain's CDR3 is CASSPIPSLLGEQYF. CDR3 bases: TGTGCCAGCAGCCCGATCCCATCCCTGCTTGGCGAGCAGTACTTC. This sequence joins TRBV11-2 and TRBJ2-7; no definite D call. The CDR3 runs to 15 residues. The V end was cut by 5 bases, the J end by 6 bases, with 20 bases between. Per germline, CDR1 SGHAT and CDR2 FQNNGV.